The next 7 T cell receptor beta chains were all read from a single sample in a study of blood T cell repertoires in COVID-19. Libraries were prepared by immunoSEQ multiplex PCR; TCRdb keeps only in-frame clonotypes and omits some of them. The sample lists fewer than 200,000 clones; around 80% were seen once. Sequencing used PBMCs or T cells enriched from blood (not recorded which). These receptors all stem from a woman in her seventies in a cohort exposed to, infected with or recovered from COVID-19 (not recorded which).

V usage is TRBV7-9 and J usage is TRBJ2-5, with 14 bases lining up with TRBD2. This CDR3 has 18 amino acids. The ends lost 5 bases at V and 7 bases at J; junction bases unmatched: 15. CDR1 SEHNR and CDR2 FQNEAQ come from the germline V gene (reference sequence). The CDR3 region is CASSGPGTSGRKEGTQYF. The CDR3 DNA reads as TGTGCCAGCAGCGGCCCCGGGACTAGCGGGAGAAAAGAGGGGACCCAGTACTTC.

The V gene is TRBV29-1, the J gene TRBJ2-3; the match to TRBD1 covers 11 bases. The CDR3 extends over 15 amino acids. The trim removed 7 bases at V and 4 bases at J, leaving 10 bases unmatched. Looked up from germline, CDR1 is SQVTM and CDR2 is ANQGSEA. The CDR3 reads CSAVVGTGGSDTQYF. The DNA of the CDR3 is TGCAGCGCCGTTGTGGGGACAGGGGGTTCAGATACGCAGTATTTT.

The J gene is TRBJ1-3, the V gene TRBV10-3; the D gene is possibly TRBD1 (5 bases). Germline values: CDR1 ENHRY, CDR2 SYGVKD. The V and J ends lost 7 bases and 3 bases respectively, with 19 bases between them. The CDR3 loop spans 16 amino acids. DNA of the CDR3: TGTGCCATCACCCCGACCGGGGGACCTTTTGGAAACACCATATATTTT. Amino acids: CAITPTGGPFGNTIYF.

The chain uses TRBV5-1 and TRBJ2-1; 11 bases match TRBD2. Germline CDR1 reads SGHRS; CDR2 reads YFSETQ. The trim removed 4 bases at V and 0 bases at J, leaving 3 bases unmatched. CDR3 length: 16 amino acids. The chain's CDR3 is CASSPGTSGSYNEQFF. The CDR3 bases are TGCGCCAGCAGCCCCGGGACTAGCGGCTCCTACAATGAGCAGTTCTTC.

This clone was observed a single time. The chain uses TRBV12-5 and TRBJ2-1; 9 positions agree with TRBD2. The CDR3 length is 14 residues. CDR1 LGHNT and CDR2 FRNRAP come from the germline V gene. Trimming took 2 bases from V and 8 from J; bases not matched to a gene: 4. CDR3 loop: CASGLNSGSDEQFF. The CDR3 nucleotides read TGTGCTAGTGGTTTGAATAGCGGGAGTGATGAGCAGTTCTTC.

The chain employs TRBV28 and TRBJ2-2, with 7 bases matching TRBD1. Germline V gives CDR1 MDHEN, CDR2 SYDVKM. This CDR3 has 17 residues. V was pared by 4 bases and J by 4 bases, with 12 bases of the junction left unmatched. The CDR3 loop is CASSSLQGIGGTGELFF. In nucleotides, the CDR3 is TGTGCCAGCAGTTCCCTACAGGGGATTGGCGGCACCGGGGAGCTGTTTTTT.

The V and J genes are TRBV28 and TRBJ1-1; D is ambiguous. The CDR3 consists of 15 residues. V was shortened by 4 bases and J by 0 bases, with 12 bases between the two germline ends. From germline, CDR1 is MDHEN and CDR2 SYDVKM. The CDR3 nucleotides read TGTGCCAGCAGTTCAGAGGGTTTGATGAACACTGAAGCTTTCTTT. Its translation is CASSSEGLMNTEAFF. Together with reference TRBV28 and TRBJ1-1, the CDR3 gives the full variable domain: DVKVTQSSRYLVKRTGEKVFLECVQDMDHENMFWYRQDPGLGLRLIYFSYDVKMKEKGDIPEGYSVSREKKERFSLILESASTNQTSMYLCASSSEGLMNTEAFFGQGTRLTVV.